This T cell receptor (beta chain) came from a study of shared clonotypes between healthy human individuals. Overall study: CD8 memory received one plate per donor, CD8 naive two, CD4 memory three and CD4 naive three. Study outcomes and limitations: Rarefaction curves obtained for sorted subsets showed sequencing incomplete despite large depth.

V was shortened by 5 bases and J by 5 bases, with 10 bases between the two germline ends. Germline lookup yields CDR1 MDHEN and CDR2 SYDVKM. The CDR3 contains 13 residues. Only a few counts were recorded for this clone. Antigen unknown. The repertoire was sequenced with immunoSEQ multiplex PCR; TCRdb's copy has only in-frame clones and lacks some. The profile shows roughly 2,500,000 clones, over 85% of them singletons. Sample: naive CD4+ T cells from PBMCs. Subset reported: CD45RA+ positively selected. The sequence came from a man between 18 and 29 years old in good health. Some clones in this sample may be carry-over from other donors' samples. This rearrangement joins TRBV28 to TRBJ1-5; D remains ambiguous. Here the CDR3 reads CASSEQTDQPQHF. The CDR3 DNA follows: TGTGCCAGCAGTGAGCAAACGGATCAGCCCCAGCATTTT.